Below, one TCR beta chain is given with its context. The antigen remains undetermined. Each donor was nominally healthy when sampled (though unrecorded immune exposures were likely). The sample originates from a study of cytomegalovirus exposure and HLA in healthy donors. Study-wide results and caveats: Judged likely to be a sequencing artifact was a cluster of highly shared sequence variants. The listing of 150 to 200 TCR beta chains classed them as cytomegalovirus-associated.

Use of 60 Vbeta and 13 Jbeta primers characterized the PCR. Original processing notes: It was a later analysis that counted tens of millions of unique TCR beta chains, of which about 10 million were shared. The protocol was immunoSEQ multiplex PCR, while the TCRdb copy is restricted to in-frame clones and leaves out a portion. Clonal size and the V and J genes are those of that table, whereas D and trimming came from the DNA. The profile shows about 230,000 clones, about three quarters of them singletons. This receptor was taken from a boy younger than 18 in good health and CMV-seronegative. The material sequenced was PBMCs.

CDR3 nucleotides: TGTGCCAGCAGCTTATTTAGCCACACTGAAGCTTTCTTT. It specifies CASSLFSHTEAFF. V and J are TRBV13 and TRBJ1-1; D is unresolved. The CDR3 has 13 residues. Trimming left V 2 bases short and J 3 bases short, with 7 bases between. Germline CDR1 and CDR2: PRHDT and FYEKMQ (reference sequence).